Following are 4 T cell receptor beta chains from one sample sequenced in a study of CD8 T cells in ankylosing spondylitis. TCRdb recomputed calls from the 5' RACE reads with MiXCR, one row per CDR3 protein. This sample has 30,000 to 45,000 distinct CDR3 sequences, with 13% found just once. Sample: synovial fluid, either unsorted or a sorted T cell fraction (not recorded which). The origin of the receptors is a male donor with ankylosing spondylitis.

This clonotype was recorded at least ten times. The genes are TRBV4-1 and TRBJ2-5, with 9 bases aligning to TRBD1. Trimming took 4 bases from V and 4 from J; bases not matched to a gene: 7. This CDR3 spans 15 amino acids. Germline CDR1 is MGHRA and CDR2 is YSYEKL. CDR3: CASSRRDRALETQYF. The CDR3 nucleotides are TGCGCCAGCAGCCGACGGGACAGGGCCTTAGAGACCCAGTACTTC.

The chain is built from TRBV6-2 or TRBV6-3 and TRBJ2-6; D unclear. Germline V gives CDR1 MNHEY, CDR2 SVGEGT. The CDR3 contains 14 residues. The V end was cut by 2 bases, the J end by 0 bases, with 2 bases between. CDR3 region: CASSYVSGANVLTF. Written as DNA, the CDR3 is TGTGCCAGCAGTTACGTCTCTGGGGCCAACGTCCTGACTTTC.

V and J are TRBV12-3 or TRBV12-4 and TRBJ2-5; tentatively, D is TRBD2 (6 bases). Trimming removed 3 bases from V and 11 bases from J, with 13 bases in between. The CDR3 is 12 residues long. The CDR3 loop reads CASSFRGEKQYF. The CDR3 bases are TGTGCCAGCAGTTTTCGCGGGGAAAAGCAGTACTTC.

In its sample, this clonotype was seen many times. The chain recombines TRBV7-2 with TRBJ2-5, with 9 bases fitting TRBD1. CDR1 is SGHTA, CDR2 FQGNSA, per germline. The CDR3 contains 15 residues. Germline trimming cut 4 bases from V and 4 bases from J; bases unmatched to any gene: 7. CDR3 amino acids: CASSSLGTGRETQYF. As DNA, the CDR3 is TGTGCCAGCAGCTCCCTCGGGACAGGGAGAGAGACCCAGTACTTC.